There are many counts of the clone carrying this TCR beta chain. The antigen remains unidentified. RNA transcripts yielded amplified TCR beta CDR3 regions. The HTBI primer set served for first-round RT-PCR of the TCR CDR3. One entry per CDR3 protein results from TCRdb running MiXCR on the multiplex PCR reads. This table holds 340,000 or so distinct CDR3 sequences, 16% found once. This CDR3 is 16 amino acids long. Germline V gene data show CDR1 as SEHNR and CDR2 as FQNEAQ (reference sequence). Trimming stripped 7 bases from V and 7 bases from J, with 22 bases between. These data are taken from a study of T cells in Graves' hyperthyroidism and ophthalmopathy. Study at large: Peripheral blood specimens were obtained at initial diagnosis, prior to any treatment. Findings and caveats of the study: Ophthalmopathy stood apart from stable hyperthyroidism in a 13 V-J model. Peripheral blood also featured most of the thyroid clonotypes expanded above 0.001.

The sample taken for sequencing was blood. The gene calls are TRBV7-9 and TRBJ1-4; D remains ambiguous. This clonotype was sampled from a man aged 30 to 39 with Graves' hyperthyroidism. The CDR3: CASNTGVEGEGEKLFF. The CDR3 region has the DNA TGTGCCAGCAACACGGGTGTGGAGGGTGAAGGTGAAAAACTGTTTTTT.